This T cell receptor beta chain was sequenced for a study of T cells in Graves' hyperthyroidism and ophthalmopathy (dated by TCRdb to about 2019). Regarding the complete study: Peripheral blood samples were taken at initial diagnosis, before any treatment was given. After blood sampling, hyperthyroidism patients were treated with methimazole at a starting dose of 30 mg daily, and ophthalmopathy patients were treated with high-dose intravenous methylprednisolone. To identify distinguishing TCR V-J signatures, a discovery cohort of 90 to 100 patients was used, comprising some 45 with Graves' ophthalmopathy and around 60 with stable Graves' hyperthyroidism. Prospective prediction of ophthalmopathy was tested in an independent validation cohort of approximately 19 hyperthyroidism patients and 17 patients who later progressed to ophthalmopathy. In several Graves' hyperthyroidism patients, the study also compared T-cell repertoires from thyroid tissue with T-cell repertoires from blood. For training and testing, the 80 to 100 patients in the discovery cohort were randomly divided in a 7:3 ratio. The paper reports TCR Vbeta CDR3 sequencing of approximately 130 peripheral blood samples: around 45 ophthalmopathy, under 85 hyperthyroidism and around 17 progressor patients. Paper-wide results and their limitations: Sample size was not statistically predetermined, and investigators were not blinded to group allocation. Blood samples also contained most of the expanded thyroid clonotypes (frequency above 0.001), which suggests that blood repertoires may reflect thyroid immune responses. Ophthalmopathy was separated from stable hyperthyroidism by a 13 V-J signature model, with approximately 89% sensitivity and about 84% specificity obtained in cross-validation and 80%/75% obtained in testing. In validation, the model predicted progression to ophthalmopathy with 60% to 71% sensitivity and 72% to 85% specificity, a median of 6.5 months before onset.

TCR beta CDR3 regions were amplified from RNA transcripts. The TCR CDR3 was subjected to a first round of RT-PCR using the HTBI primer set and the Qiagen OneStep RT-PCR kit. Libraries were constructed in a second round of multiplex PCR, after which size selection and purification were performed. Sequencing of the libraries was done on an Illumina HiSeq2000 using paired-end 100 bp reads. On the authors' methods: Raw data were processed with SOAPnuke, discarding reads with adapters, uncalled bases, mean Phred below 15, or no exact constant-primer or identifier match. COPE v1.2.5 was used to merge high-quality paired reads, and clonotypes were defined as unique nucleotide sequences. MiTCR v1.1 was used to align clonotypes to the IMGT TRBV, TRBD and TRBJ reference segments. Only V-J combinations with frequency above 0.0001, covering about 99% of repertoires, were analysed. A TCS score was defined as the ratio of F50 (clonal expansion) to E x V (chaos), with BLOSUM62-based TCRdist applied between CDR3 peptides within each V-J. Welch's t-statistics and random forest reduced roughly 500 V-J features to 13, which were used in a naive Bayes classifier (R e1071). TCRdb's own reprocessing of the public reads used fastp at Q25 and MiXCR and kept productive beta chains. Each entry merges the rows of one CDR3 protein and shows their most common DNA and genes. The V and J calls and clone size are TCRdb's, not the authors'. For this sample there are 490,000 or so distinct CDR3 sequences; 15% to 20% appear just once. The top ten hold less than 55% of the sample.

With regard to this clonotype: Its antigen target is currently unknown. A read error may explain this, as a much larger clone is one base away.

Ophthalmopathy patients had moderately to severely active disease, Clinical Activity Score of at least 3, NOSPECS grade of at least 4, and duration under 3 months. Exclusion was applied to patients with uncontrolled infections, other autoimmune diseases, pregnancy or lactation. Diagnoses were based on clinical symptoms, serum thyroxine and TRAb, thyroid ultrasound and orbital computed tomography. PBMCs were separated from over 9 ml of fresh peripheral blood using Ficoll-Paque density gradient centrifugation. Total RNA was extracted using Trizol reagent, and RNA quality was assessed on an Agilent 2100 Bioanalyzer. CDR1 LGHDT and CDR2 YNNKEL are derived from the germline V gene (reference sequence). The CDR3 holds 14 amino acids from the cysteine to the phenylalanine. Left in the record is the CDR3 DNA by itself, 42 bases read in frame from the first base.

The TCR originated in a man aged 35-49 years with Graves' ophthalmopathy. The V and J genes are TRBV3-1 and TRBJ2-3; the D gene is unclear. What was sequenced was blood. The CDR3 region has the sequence CTSSQESSTDTQYF. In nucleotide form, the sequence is TGTACCAGCAGCCAAGAATCCAGCACAGATACGCAGTATTTT.